This T cell receptor beta chain was captured by sequencing in a study of T cell responses to AZD1222 COVID-19 vaccine. V was trimmed by 4 bases and J by 0 bases, leaving 20 bases between them. In germline, CDR1 is SGHAT, CDR2 FQNNGV. CDR3 length: 18 residues. General study points: Baseline testing showed seropositivity in only six or seven AZD1222 recipients. Of spike-specific TCRs, nearly half reportedly target regions left unmutated in variants. There were vaccine-associated CD4 TCRs across spike, dominant at 160-218 and 743-854.

As regards this clone: What it recognizes is unknown.

Assay: immunoSEQ multiplex PCR; the TCRdb copy retains only in-frame clones and omits some. The sample holds some 180,000 clones; 94% are singletons and the top ten take approximately 1.5%. The rearrangement links TRBV11-2 to TRBJ2-3; D gene uncertain. The sequencing here drew on peripheral blood, taken 28 days after the second AZD1222 dose. The sequence was collected from an adult who received the AZD1222 COVID-19 vaccine. CDR3 sequence (DNA): TGTGCCAGCAGCTGGAGATTTGGGCGTCGTGCCAGCACAGATACGCAGTATTTT. The encoded protein is CASSWRFGRRASTDTQYF. Full variable domain (missing parts from reference TRBV11-2 and TRBJ2-3): EAGVAQSPRYKIIEKRQSVAFWCNPISGHATLYWYQQILGQGPKLLIQFQNNGVVDDSQLPKDRFSAERLKGVDSTLKIQPAKLEDSAVYLCASSWRFGRRASTDTQYFGPGTRLTVL.